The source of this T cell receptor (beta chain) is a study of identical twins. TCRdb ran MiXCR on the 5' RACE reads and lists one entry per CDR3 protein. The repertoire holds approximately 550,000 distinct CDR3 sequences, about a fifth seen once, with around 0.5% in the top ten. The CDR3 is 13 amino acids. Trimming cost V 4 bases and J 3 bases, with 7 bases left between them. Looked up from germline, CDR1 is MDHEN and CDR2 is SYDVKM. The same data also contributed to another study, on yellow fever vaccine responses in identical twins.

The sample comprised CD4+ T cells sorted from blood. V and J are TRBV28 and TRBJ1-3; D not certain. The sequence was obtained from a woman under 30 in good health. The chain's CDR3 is CASSSPNGNTIYF. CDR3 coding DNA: TGTGCCAGCAGTTCACCAAATGGAAACACCATATATTTT.